This T cell receptor beta chain is drawn from a study of response to subunit inactivated influenza vaccine. Per the germline V gene, CDR1 is SEHNR and CDR2 is FQNEAQ (reference sequence). V lost 0 bases and J 14 bases, leaving 14 bases between the germline ends. This CDR3 is built from 13 residues. TCRdb itself ran the RT-PCR reads through MiXCR, one entry per CDR3 protein. Of around 500,000 distinct CDR3 sequences in the sample, about 10% were seen once. This clonotype was counted at least ten times. The antigen is not known. The study, taken as a whole, reports: Seasonal influenza vaccination, on each occasion, was suggested by the authors to recruit few new T cells.

The V gene is TRBV7-9, the J gene TRBJ2-1, with D unresolved. The sequences come from PBMCs from blood, collected 45 days after vaccination. This TCR came from a man over 45 who received an inactivated influenza vaccine. The CDR3 bases are TGTGCCAGCAGCTTAGCGGTGCAGCCGCAGGAGTTCTTC. Its protein product is CASSLAVQPQEFF.